Each of the 29 T cell receptor beta chains below was sequenced from the same sample in a study of blood T cell repertoires in COVID-19 (dated by TCRdb to 2020 to 2021). To prepare the library, the immunoSEQ multiplex PCR assay was applied. TCRdb took this table from immuneACCESS and kept in-frame rearrangements with V and J called. Such tables lack part of the clones; where checked against another copy, unresolved V genes explain under half of the gap, and the rest is unexplained. Within this sample are over 150,000 clones, with 94% of them counted one time only. In total, the top ten clones hold around 0.8% of the sample. Sample: peripheral blood. All receptors derive from a man between 25 and 39 years old with COVID-19, enrolled during active disease.

The chain carries TRBV10-2 and TRBJ1-1; 11 bases are shared with TRBD1. V lost 10 bases to trimming and J lost 6 bases; unmatched junction nucleotides: 7. Germline V CDR1 and CDR2: WSHSY, SAAADI. This CDR3 spans 13 amino acids. CDR3 residues: CATGTGGFAEAFF. CDR3 DNA: TGCGCCACCGGGACAGGGGGATTCGCTGAAGCTTTCTTT.

The chain recombines TRBV10-2 with TRBJ2-3, with D maybe TRBD2 (5 bases). CDR1 and CDR2 from the germline V gene are WSHSY and SAAADI. Trimming removed 3 bases at V and 6 bases at J, with 16 bases between. The CDR3 spans 15 residues. In DNA form, the CDR3 reads TGCGCCAGCAGTGAATGGGAGTTTCCAAGCGATACGCAGTATTTT. As protein: CASSEWEFPSDTQYF.

The chain links TRBV19 to TRBJ1-3, with D possibly being TRBD1 (6 bases). The CDR3 runs 16 residues. V was trimmed by 5 bases and J by 0 bases, leaving 14 bases between them. Per the germline V gene, CDR1 is LNHDA and CDR2 is SQIVND (reference sequence). The CDR3 sequence: CASSVPGALSGNTIYF. CDR3 nucleotide sequence: TGTGCCAGTAGTGTTCCAGGGGCCCTCTCTGGAAACACCATATATTTT.

The V gene is TRBV6-5, the J gene TRBJ2-7; 7 bases are a match to TRBD2. V dropped 5 bases and J dropped 0; count of bases not matched to a gene: 4. This CDR3 has 14 residues. Germline assignment: CDR1 MNHEY and CDR2 SVGAGI. CDR3 in DNA: TGTGCCAGCAGTAGTGGGGGGGGCTCCTACGAGCAGTACTTC. It encodes CASSSGGGSYEQYF.

The J gene is TRBJ2-3, the V gene TRBV3-1 (or the pseudogene TRBV3-2); 9 bases agree with TRBD2. In germline, CDR1 is LGHDT, CDR2 YNNKEL (reference sequence). The CDR3 contains 16 residues. Trimming at V came to 0 bases and at J to 3 bases, leaving 4 bases not matched to a gene. CDR3 sequence reads: CASSQEGSGGTDTQYF. The CDR3 region has the DNA TGTGCCAGCAGCCAAGAAGGCAGCGGGGGGACAGATACGCAGTATTTT.

This sequence joins TRBV18 and TRBJ2-7, with 10 bases fitting TRBD1. Germline V gene lookup returns CDR1 KGHSH and CDR2 LQKENI. This CDR3 is 14 amino acids long. V lost 5 bases to trimming and J lost 2 bases; unmatched junction nucleotides: 3. CDR3 region: CASSGGQGAYEQYF. For the CDR3, the DNA is TGTGCCAGCTCAGGCGGACAGGGGGCCTACGAGCAGTACTTC.

The CDR3 region is CASSAQGGQGGYTF. CDR3 in DNA: TGTGCCAGCAGTGCCCAGGGAGGTCAAGGTGGCTACACCTTC. This chain joins TRBV2 and TRBJ1-2; maybe TRBD1 (5 bases). Trimming removed 4 bases from V and 7 bases from J, with 16 bases in between. CDR3 size: 14 residues. Germline values: CDR1 SNHLY, CDR2 FYNNEI.

This clone appeared once. The chain carries TRBV5-1 and TRBJ2-7; TRBD1 agrees at 10 bases. Germline CDR1 and CDR2: SGHRS and YFSETQ. The J segment lost 5 bases and the V segment lost 4 bases, leaving 6 bases of the junction unmatched. The CDR3 is made up of 14 amino acids. CDR3 in amino acids: CASSRGQGHDEQYF. The CDR3 nucleotides are TGCGCCAGCAGCCGGGGACAGGGGCACGACGAGCAGTACTTC.

The gene calls are TRBV11-2 and TRBJ2-3; 7 bases align to TRBD2. CDR3 length: 13 residues. Germline V gene sequence: CDR1 SGHAT, CDR2 FQNNGV. Trimming at V came to 5 bases and at J to 6 bases, leaving 5 bases not matched to a gene. DNA of the CDR3: TGTGCCAGCAGCCCACGGGGGGACGATACGCAGTATTTT. It encodes CASSPRGDDTQYF.

The V call is TRBV5-1, the J call TRBJ2-2; TRBD1 agrees at 7 bases. The V segment lost 6 bases and the J segment 5 bases; nucleotides outside the gene matches: 7. Germline lookup yields CDR1 SGHRS and CDR2 YFSETQ. CDR3 length: 14 amino acids. The CDR3 nucleotides read TGCGCCAGCACCCGACAGGGCGAAACCGGGGAGCTGTTTTTT. Amino acids: CASTRQGETGELFF.

The rearrangement joins TRBV5-4 to TRBJ2-1, with TRBD2 matching 11 bases. Germline CDR1 reads SGHNT; CDR2 reads YYREEE (reference sequence). V was clipped by 2 bases and J by 3 bases; unmatched bases: 4. The CDR3 is made up of 16 amino acids. The CDR3 loop reads CASSFSGGALYNEQFF. The DNA of the CDR3 is TGTGCCAGCAGCTTTAGCGGGGGGGCCCTCTACAATGAGCAGTTCTTC.

The chain combines TRBV12-5 with TRBJ1-4, with TRBD1 matching 9 bases. Germline V CDR1 and CDR2: LGHNT, FRNRAP. J was trimmed by 8 bases and V by 6 bases; bases with no gene match: 4. The CDR3 consists of 13 residues. The DNA of the CDR3 is TGTGCTAGTGGCCGGGACAGGGCAGAAAAACTGTTTTTT. This gives the protein CASGRDRAEKLFF.

Ten or more counts support this clone. V gene TRBV7-9 combines with J gene TRBJ1-2; a possible D gene is TRBD1 (5 bases). In germline, CDR1 is SEHNR, CDR2 FQNEAQ (reference sequence). The CDR3 extends over 15 amino acids. V lost 5 bases, J lost 1 base, and 14 bases lay in between. In nucleotides, the CDR3 is TGTGCCAGCAGCCTAGGTCCAGGGCGTAACTATGGCTACACCTTC. This codes for CASSLGPGRNYGYTF.

The CDR3 reads CASGGTGQLISNQPQHF. The CDR3 DNA is TGTGCCAGCGGCGGGACAGGACAGTTGATTAGCAATCAGCCCCAGCATTTT. The chain joins TRBV2 to TRBJ1-5, with TRBD1 matching over 8 bases. CDR3 length: 17 amino acids. Looked up from germline, CDR1 is SNHLY and CDR2 is FYNNEI. The V gene end was trimmed by 8 bases and the J gene end by 0 bases; junction bases not matched to a gene: 12.

This chain joins TRBV5-6 and TRBJ1-2; 9 bases agree with TRBD1. Losses at the gene ends were 4 bases for V and 5 bases for J; bases not matched to a gene: 6. Germline CDR1 and CDR2: SGHDT and YYEEEE. CDR3 length: 14 amino acids. CDR3 residues: CASSPGQGEYGYTF. The CDR3 DNA sequence: TGTGCCAGCAGCCCGGGACAGGGAGAATATGGCTACACCTTC.

The DNA of the CDR3 is TGCAGCGTTGACGTCAGCTACGAGCAGTACTTC. Its protein is CSVDVSYEQYF. The J gene is TRBJ2-7, the V gene TRBV29-1; D not certain. Germline V gene data show CDR1 as SQVTM and CDR2 as ANQGSEA. V was shortened by 3 bases and J by 3 bases, with 6 bases between the two germline ends. The CDR3 is 11 amino acids.

The rearrangement links TRBV6-6 to TRBJ1-3, with TRBD1 identical over 9 bases. The V gene's germline CDR1 is MNHNY and CDR2 SVGAGI (reference sequence). Unmatched junction bases numbered 5, after V lost 5 bases and J lost 3 bases. The CDR3 is 15 amino acids. The CDR3 DNA reads TGTGCCAGCAGTGCGGGACAGGGCTATGGAAACACCATATATTTT. Translating gives CASSAGQGYGNTIYF.

The J gene is TRBJ2-3, the V gene TRBV27; 7 nucleotides agree with TRBD2. CDR1 and CDR2 (germline): MNHEY, SMNVEV (reference sequence). This CDR3 has 15 residues. V was pared by 2 bases and J by 6 bases, with 8 bases of the junction left unmatched. The CDR3 here is CASSLRWEAGDTQYF. The CDR3 DNA reads TGTGCCAGCAGTTTACGCTGGGAAGCGGGGGATACGCAGTATTTT.

The gene calls are TRBV3-1 (or the pseudogene TRBV3-2) and TRBJ2-3, with a tentative D call TRBD2 (5 bases). This CDR3 comprises 13 residues. The V and J ends lost 4 bases and 4 bases respectively, with 9 bases between them. Germline V CDR1 and CDR2: LGHDT, YNNKEL (reference sequence). In nucleotides, the CDR3 is TGTGCCAGCAGCCCAACCGGGGCAGATACGCAGTATTTT. Residues: CASSPTGADTQYF.

This clone is a singleton in its sample. This sequence joins TRBV6-1 and TRBJ1-4; no definite D call. Germline CDR1 is MNHNS and CDR2 is SASEGT. CDR3 length: 14 amino acids. Trimming took 3 bases from V and 0 from J, leaving 5 bases between them. The CDR3 region is CASSEFATNEKLFF. The CDR3 DNA reads as TGTGCCAGCAGTGAGTTCGCAACTAATGAAAAACTGTTTTTT.

This clone was seen a single time. This CDR3 reads CASSFVQGAADTQYF. In DNA, the CDR3 is TGTGCCAGCAGTTTTGTACAGGGGGCGGCAGATACGCAGTATTTT. The chain couples TRBV27 to TRBJ2-3, with 9 bases fitting TRBD1. The CDR3 is 15 residues long. Per germline, CDR1 MNHEY and CDR2 SMNVEV (reference sequence). V was pared by 3 bases and J by 4 bases, with 5 bases of the junction left unmatched.

V gene TRBV19 combines with J gene TRBJ1-3, with TRBD1 as a possible D gene (5 bases). The CDR3 loop spans 14 amino acids. Germline V gene data show CDR1 as LNHDA and CDR2 as SQIVND (reference sequence). V gave up 5 bases and J gave up 9 bases, with 17 bases separating them. The CDR3 DNA follows: TGTGCCAGTAGTTTGGACACCCCGAAACCCACCATATATTTT. Its protein product is CASSLDTPKPTIYF.

This sequence joins TRBV5-4 and TRBJ2-1, with D unclear. Trimming pared 0 bases from V and 4 bases from J, leaving 8 bases between. This CDR3 spans 14 amino acids. The germline CDR1 and CDR2 sequences are SGHNT and YYREEE (reference sequence). Written as DNA, the CDR3 is TGTGCCAGCAGCTTGGATTCAGGTTACAATGAGCAGTTCTTC. The encoded protein is CASSLDSGYNEQFF.

The chain has TRBV3-1 (or the pseudogene TRBV3-2) and TRBJ2-1; 10 bases are shared with TRBD2. The V segment lost 7 bases and the J segment 4 bases; nucleotides outside the gene matches: 4. CDR1 LGHDT and CDR2 YNNKEL come from the germline V gene (reference sequence). This CDR3 contains 14 residues. The CDR3: CASKRGGPYNEQFF. CDR3 DNA sequence: TGTGCCAGCAAGCGGGGGGGCCCGTACAATGAGCAGTTCTTC.

The J gene is TRBJ1-1, the V gene TRBV6-5; TRBD1 matches 10 bases. Germline V gene lookup returns CDR1 MNHEY and CDR2 SVGAGI. The trim removed 5 bases at V and 4 bases at J, leaving 7 bases unmatched. CDR3 size: 15 residues. In DNA form, the CDR3 reads TGTGCCAGCAGTCAGGGACAGGGGACTAGCACTGAAGCTTTCTTT. Amino acids: CASSQGQGTSTEAFF.

V and J are TRBV4-1 and TRBJ2-3; TRBD2 agrees at 10 bases. The CDR3 extends over 16 amino acids. Trimming removed 1 base from V and 5 bases from J; junction bases left unmatched: 6. The germline CDR1 and CDR2 sequences are MGHRA and YSYEKL. Here the CDR3 DNA reads TGCGCCAGCAGCCAAGTGCTAGCGGGGGTTTTAGATACGCAGTATTTT. This sequence encodes CASSQVLAGVLDTQYF.

This clone was observed once. The chain is built from TRBV19 and TRBJ1-1; 7 bases align to TRBD1. The CDR3 has 13 residues. The V and J ends lost 1 base and 5 bases, in that order; junction bases with no gene match: 1. Germline V gene sequence: CDR1 LNHDA, CDR2 SQIVND (reference sequence). As DNA, the CDR3 is TGTGCCAGTAGTATAGGGGGACAGACTGAAGCTTTCTTT. Protein: CASSIGGQTEAFF. Drawing the rest from reference TRBV19 and TRBJ1-1, the complete variable domain is DGGITQSPKYLFRKEGQNVTLSCEQNLNHDAMYWYRQDPGQGLRLIYYSQIVNDFQKGDIAEGYSVSREKKESFPLTVTSAQKNPTAFYLCASSIGGQTEAFFGQGTRLTVV.

The genes are TRBV4-1 and TRBJ1-3, with 7 bases identical to TRBD1. From germline, CDR1 is MGHRA and CDR2 YSYEKL. CDR3 length: 16 residues. The J segment lost 7 bases and the V segment lost 4 bases, leaving 13 bases of the junction unmatched. The CDR3: CASSPAPTGMENTIYF. DNA of the CDR3: TGCGCCAGCAGCCCGGCTCCGACAGGGATGGAGAACACCATATATTTT.

This chain joins TRBV5-1 and TRBJ1-5; a weak D match, TRBD1 (6 bases). The CDR3 is 16 residues long. CDR1 is SGHRS and CDR2 is YFSETQ in the germline V gene. V lost 3 bases, J lost 4 bases, and 17 bases lay in between. CDR3 in DNA: TGCGCCAGCAGCTCCGAAACAGGGTTGGTAAATCAGCCCCAGCATTTT. This translates into CASSSETGLVNQPQHF.